The following is a T cell receptor (beta chain) sequence with its context. The antigen remains unidentified. The data belong to a study of Ad26.COV2.S vaccination and SARS-CoV-2 variants. The table came from immunoSEQ multiplex PCR; TCRdb's copy has only in-frame clones and leaves some out. The table records roughly 100,000 clones, roughly 80% of them present only once. Study-wide findings and caveats: Reported post-vaccination CD8+ and CD4+ T cell responses to spike showed substantial breadth. The placebo group had lower spike-specific TCR breadth than the vaccine recipients did.

Sequenced material: peripheral blood, taken after recovery from COVID-19. The clonotype originates from a human donor who had recovered from COVID-19.

CDR3 sequence: CASSRVRTSGYTF. CDR3 in DNA: TGCGCCAGCAGCCGAGTCAGGACGAGTGGCTACACCTTC. The chain employs TRBV4-3 and TRBJ1-2; D unclear. This CDR3 comprises 13 residues. Between the trimmed V and J ends, which lost 4 bases and 7 bases, there was a span of 13 bases. Germline CDR1 and CDR2: LGHNA and YSLEER.